This T cell receptor (beta chain) originates from a study of identifying expanded T cells in peripheral blood. Note on this clone: Antigen unknown.

Produced via immunoSEQ multiplex PCR; TCRdb's table is partial and in-frame only. Of about 100,000 clones detected, roughly 88% appear once; the ten largest clones hold 13% to 15%. Study-wide results and caveats: Over two and four weeks, about 17 and 20 clones changed, versus 1.2 between replicates.

The sequenced sample consisted of blood. The sequence derives from a person aged 18 to 69 in good health.

The chain's CDR3 is CASSYSGEAYNSPLHF. The CDR3, as DNA: TGTGCCAGCAGTTACTCGGGGGAGGCCTATAATTCACCCCTCCACTTT. The rearrangement joins TRBV6-5 to TRBJ1-6, with D perhaps matching TRBD1 (5 bases). The V gene's germline CDR1 is MNHEY and CDR2 SVGAGI. V was clipped by 0 bases and J by 2 bases, with 8 bases between them. The CDR3 totals 16 residues.